The T cell receptor beta chain under discussion was sequenced for a study of neurological immune-mediated disorders. This clonotype was counted many times. Its matching antigen is unknown. The yield of each sequencing run was over 160 million TCR-beta sequences from 15-18 subjects. TCRdb recomputed calls from the 5' RACE reads with MiXCR, one row per CDR3 protein. This sample has about 62,000 distinct CDR3 sequences; approximately 3.7% occur once, and the top ten carry over 2%. Study-level points and caveats: Subjects shared no identical expanded-clone CDR3 amino acid sequences, suggesting private TCR-beta repertoires in all groups. Repertoires from 18 of 34 multiple sclerosis patients grouped phylogenetically into a related-CDR3 cluster, suggesting a possible signature.

There are 16 residues in the CDR3. Germline V lookup: CDR1 SEHNR, CDR2 FQNEAQ (reference sequence). V lost 7 bases and J lost 4; bases outside the gene matches: 14. The sequence came from a woman aged 45-60 years with multiple sclerosis. The chain is built from TRBV7-9 and TRBJ1-1; 8 bases agree with TRBD1. Specimen: PBMCs. The CDR3 DNA is TGTGCCAGCACCAACTCGGACAGGGAATGGTTCACTGAAGCTTTCTTT. This sequence encodes CASTNSDREWFTEAFF. The full variable domain, in which reference TRBV7-9 and TRBJ1-1 provide the parts outside the CDR3, is DTGVSQNPRHKITKRGQNVTFRCDPISEHNRLYWYRQTLGQGPEFLTYFQNEAQLEKSRLLSDRFSAERPKGSFSTLEIQRTEQGDSAMYLCASTNSDREWFTEAFFGQGTRLTVV.